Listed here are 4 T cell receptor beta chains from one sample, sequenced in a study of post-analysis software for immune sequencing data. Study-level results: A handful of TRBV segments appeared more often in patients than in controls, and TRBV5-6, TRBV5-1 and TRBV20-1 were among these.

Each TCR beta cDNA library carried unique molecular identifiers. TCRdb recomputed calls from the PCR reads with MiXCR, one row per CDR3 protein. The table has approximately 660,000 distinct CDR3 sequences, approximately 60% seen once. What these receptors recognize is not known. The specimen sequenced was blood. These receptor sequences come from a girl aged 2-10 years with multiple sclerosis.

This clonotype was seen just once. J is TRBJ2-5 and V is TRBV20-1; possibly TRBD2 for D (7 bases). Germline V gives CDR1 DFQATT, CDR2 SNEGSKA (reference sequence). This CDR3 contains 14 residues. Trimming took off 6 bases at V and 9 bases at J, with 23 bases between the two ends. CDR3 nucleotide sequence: TGCAGTGCCGTTACGGGGGGCCCTAAGTTGTCCCAGTACTTC. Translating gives CSAVTGGPKLSQYF.

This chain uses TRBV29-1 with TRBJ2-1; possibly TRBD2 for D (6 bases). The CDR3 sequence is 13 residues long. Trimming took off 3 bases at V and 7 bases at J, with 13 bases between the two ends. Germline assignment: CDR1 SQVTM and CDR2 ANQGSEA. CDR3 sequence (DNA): TGCAGCGTTGATTCCGGGGGTCGGAATGAGCAGTTCTTC. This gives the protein CSVDSGGRNEQFF.

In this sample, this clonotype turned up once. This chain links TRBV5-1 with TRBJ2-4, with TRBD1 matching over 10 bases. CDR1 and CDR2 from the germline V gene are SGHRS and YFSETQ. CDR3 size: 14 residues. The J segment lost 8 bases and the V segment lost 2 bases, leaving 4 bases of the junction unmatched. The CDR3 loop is CASSFWDRGDIQYF. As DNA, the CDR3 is TGCGCCAGCAGCTTCTGGGACAGGGGAGACATTCAGTACTTC.

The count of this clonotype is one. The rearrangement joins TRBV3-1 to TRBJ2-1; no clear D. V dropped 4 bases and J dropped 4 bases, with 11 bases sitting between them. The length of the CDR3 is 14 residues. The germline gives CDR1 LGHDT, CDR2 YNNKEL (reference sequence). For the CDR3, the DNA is TGTGCCAGCAGCCCCTCCGTAGGGTACAATGAGCAGTTCTTC. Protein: CASSPSVGYNEQFF.